These 24 T cell receptor beta chains came from one sample sequenced in a study of cytomegalovirus exposure and HLA in healthy donors. The PCR used 60 Vbeta and 13 Jbeta primers. Profiled with immunoSEQ multiplex PCR; TCRdb holds only in-frame clones, not every one. Of more than 70,000 clones in the sample, about three quarters are singletons; the top ten hold under 2.5%. The sequenced sample consisted of PBMCs. The receptors shown here come from a boy aged 5-17 years in good health and CMV-seronegative.

The chain uses TRBV6-5 and TRBJ2-7; weak D call: TRBD1 (6 bases). This CDR3 is 15 amino acids long. Germline V gene sequence: CDR1 MNHEY, CDR2 SVGAGI. Trimming stripped 5 bases from V and 6 bases from J, with 20 bases between. The CDR3 nucleotides read TGTGCCAGCAGTGGGGGCCCGGTCCCAAGGGGCGAGCAGTACTTC. Amino acids: CASSGGPVPRGEQYF.

The chain uses TRBV29-1 and TRBJ2-1; 10 bases line up with TRBD2. The germline V gene has CDR1 SQVTM and CDR2 ANQGSEA. The CDR3 runs to 14 residues. The ends lost 4 bases at V and 7 bases at J; junction bases unmatched: 7. In DNA, the CDR3 is TGCAGCGTTGGAGGCCTAGCGGGAGAAAATGAGCAGTTCTTC. Its protein is CSVGGLAGENEQFF.

The chain carries TRBV7-6 and TRBJ2-2; 8 bases match TRBD2. The germline V gene encodes CDR1 SGHVS and CDR2 FNYEAQ. The length of the CDR3 is 15 residues. Trimming cost V 11 bases and J 4 bases; bases outside gene matches: 12. The CDR3 region is CASSLRGGSTGELFF. The CDR3 bases are TGTGCCTCCAGCTTACGGGGGGGCAGCACCGGGGAGCTGTTTTTT.

The chain has TRBV4-1 and TRBJ2-3; 8 positions match TRBD1. From germline, CDR1 is MGHRA and CDR2 YSYEKL. V shed 3 bases, J shed 5 bases, and the junction held 4 bases outside the gene matches. This CDR3 region has 14 residues. DNA for the CDR3: TGCGCCAGCAGCCACGCAGGGGGCGGAGATACGCAGTATTTT. Encoded protein: CASSHAGGGDTQYF.

Only one count was recorded for this clone. The chain joins TRBV6-5 to TRBJ2-5; 8 bases line up with TRBD2. This CDR3 has 14 residues. V lost 0 bases, J lost 3 bases, and 0 bases stayed unmatched. CDR1 and CDR2 (germline): MNHEY, SVGAGI. CDR3 DNA: TGTGCCAGCAGTTACTCTAGCGGGGAAGAGACCCAGTACTTC. It specifies CASSYSSGEETQYF.

This rearrangement joins TRBV4-3 to TRBJ1-2; 8 bases are a match to TRBD1. The V segment lost 0 bases and the J segment 3 bases; nucleotides outside the gene matches: 6. Germline CDR1 and CDR2: LGHNA and YSLEER. This CDR3 is 16 amino acids long. CDR3 bases: TGCGCCAGCAGCCAAGATCACAGGGGGGTTTACTATGGCTACACCTTC. As protein: CASSQDHRGVYYGYTF.

The genes are TRBV6-5 and TRBJ1-5, with a tentative D call TRBD1 (5 bases). Per germline, CDR1 MNHEY and CDR2 SVGAGI. The CDR3 spans 13 residues. V gave up 6 bases and J gave up 2 bases, with 8 bases separating them. DNA for the CDR3: TGTGCCAGCAGGGGCAGGGGCAATCAGCCCCAGCATTTT. Protein: CASRGRGNQPQHF.

The V call is TRBV29-1, the J call TRBJ2-7, with D perhaps matching TRBD2 (5 bases). The V end was cut by 5 bases, the J end by 0 bases, with 11 bases between. This CDR3 contains 13 residues. Germline CDR1 and CDR2: SQVTM and ANQGSEA. Written as DNA, the CDR3 is TGCAGCGTTCCGGGGATAAGCTCCTACGAGCAGTACTTC. As protein: CSVPGISSYEQYF.

The gene calls are TRBV15 and TRBJ1-5; perhaps TRBD1 as D (5 bases). The CDR3 runs 14 residues. Deletions cut 1 base from V and 7 bases from J, with 11 bases between. Looked up from germline, CDR1 is LNHNV and CDR2 is YYDKDF (reference sequence). DNA for the CDR3: TGTGCCACCAGCAGAGTTAGGGGAGGGCAGCCCCAGCATTTT. Protein product: CATSRVRGGQPQHF.

The chain combines TRBV7-8 with TRBJ1-1; 11 nucleotides line up with TRBD1. V trimming: 5 bases; J trimming: 3 bases; junction bases outside the gene matches: 8. In germline, CDR1 is SGHVS, CDR2 FQNEAQ. This CDR3 contains 16 residues. CDR3 nucleotides: TGTGCCAGCAGCGCATGGACAGGGGGCAGGGACACTGAAGCTTTCTTT. This encodes CASSAWTGGRDTEAFF. Supplemented by reference TRBV7-8 and TRBJ1-1, the full variable domain reads GAGVSQSPRYKVAKRGQDVALRCDPISGHVSLFWYQQALGQGPEFLTYFQNEAQLDKSGLPSDRFFAERPEGSVSTLKIQRTQQEDSAVYLCASSAWTGGRDTEAFFGQGTRLTVV.

The rearrangement links TRBV29-1 to TRBJ1-1; 7 bases are shared with TRBD1. The CDR3 contains 11 residues. Germline CDR1 is SQVTM and CDR2 is ANQGSEA. J lost 4 bases, V lost 5 bases, and 1 base had no gene match. CDR3 sequence reads: CSVQGGTEAFF. CDR3 nucleotide sequence: TGCAGCGTTCAGGGGGGCACTGAAGCTTTCTTT.

The DNA for the CDR3 is TGTGCCAGCAGTTACTCTATCGGGAGTCCAGATACGCAGTATTTT. It encodes CASSYSIGSPDTQYF. This chain joins TRBV6-5 and TRBJ2-3; D perhaps matches TRBD2 (6 bases). The CDR3 extends over 15 amino acids. Looked up from germline, CDR1 is MNHEY and CDR2 is SVGAGI. V lost 0 bases, J lost 4 bases, and 11 bases lay in between.

V usage is TRBV10-3 and J usage is TRBJ1-5; 7 nucleotides line up with TRBD1. Per germline, CDR1 ENHRY and CDR2 SYGVKD. V gave up 6 bases and J gave up 5 bases; unmatched junction bases: 7. This CDR3 is built from 14 residues. CDR3 residues: CAISRPGGDQPQHF. As DNA, the CDR3 is TGTGCCATCAGCCGACCAGGGGGAGATCAGCCCCAGCATTTT.

The CDR3, as DNA: TGTGCCAGCTCCACTAGGAACACTGAAGCTTTCTTT. Translating gives CASSTRNTEAFF. The genes are TRBV6-5 and TRBJ1-1; D is undetermined. The V gene's germline CDR1 is MNHEY and CDR2 SVGAGI. The V gene lost 8 bases and the J gene lost 1 base, with 8 bases spanning the gap. This CDR3 contains 12 residues.

This clone has just one count. The CDR3 sequence is CASSLARGTEAFF. DNA for the CDR3: TGTGCCAGCAGCTTAGCAAGGGGCACTGAAGCTTTCTTT. This chain links TRBV7-9 with TRBJ1-1, with D maybe TRBD1 (5 bases). Per germline, CDR1 SEHNR and CDR2 FQNEAQ (reference sequence). The CDR3 runs 13 residues. Trimming left V 0 bases short and J 4 bases short, with 6 bases between.

V and J are TRBV12-5 and TRBJ2-2, with D possibly matching TRBD2 (6 bases). Trimming left V 2 bases short and J 4 bases short, with 14 bases between. The germline V gene has CDR1 LGHNT and CDR2 FRNRAP. The CDR3 runs 16 residues. The CDR3 loop is CASGLMAGPFTGELFF. CDR3 sequence (DNA): TGTGCTAGTGGTTTGATGGCGGGACCTTTCACCGGGGAGCTGTTTTTT.

This clone has just a few counts. The chain couples TRBV2 to TRBJ2-7; 8 bases line up with TRBD2. The CDR3 runs 15 residues. Germline-derived CDR1 and CDR2 are SNHLY and FYNNEI. The V gene end was trimmed by 7 bases and the J gene end by 2 bases; junction bases not matched to a gene: 10. The CDR3 DNA reads TGTGCCAGCACTAGCGGGTCAAAGAGCACCTACGAGCAGTACTTC. Its protein product is CASTSGSKSTYEQYF.

This sequence joins TRBV6-5 and TRBJ1-6; 7 bases are a match to TRBD1. The V gene end was trimmed by 5 bases and the J gene end by 7 bases; junction bases not matched to a gene: 5. This CDR3 comprises 14 residues. Germline V CDR1 and CDR2: MNHEY, SVGAGI. CDR3 amino acids: CASSRDRPNSPLHF. The CDR3 bases are TGTGCCAGCAGTAGGGACAGACCCAATTCACCCCTCCACTTT.

The V call is TRBV7-6, the J call TRBJ1-1; 10 bases are shared with TRBD1. V lost 4 bases, J lost 6 bases, and 2 bases stayed unmatched. The CDR3 totals 13 residues. Looked up from germline, CDR1 is SGHVS and CDR2 is FNYEAQ. The CDR3 is CASSWDRGSEAFF. The CDR3 DNA is TGTGCCAGCAGCTGGGACAGGGGTTCTGAAGCTTTCTTT. Full variable domain (outside the CDR3, taken from reference TRBV7-6 and TRBJ1-1): GAGVSQSPRYKVTKRGQDVALRCDPISGHVSLYWYRQALGQGPEFLTYFNYEAQQDKSGLPNDRFSAERPEGSISTLTIQRTEQRDSAMYRCASSWDRGSEAFFGQGTRLTVV.

This clone appeared a few times. J is TRBJ2-5 and V is TRBV18; 9 positions agree with TRBD1. V lost 3 bases, J lost 4 bases, and 0 bases stayed unmatched. CDR1 is KGHSH and CDR2 is LQKENI in the germline V gene. This CDR3 comprises 13 residues. The CDR3 loop is CASSPGQGETQYF. CDR3 sequence (DNA): TGTGCCAGCTCACCGGGACAGGGAGAGACCCAGTACTTC.

The V and J genes are TRBV10-2 and TRBJ2-7, with D perhaps TRBD2 (5 bases). With 8 bases removed from V and 0 bases from J, the gap between germline ends came to 17 bases. The CDR3 sequence is 15 residues long. The germline gives CDR1 WSHSY, CDR2 SAAADI. CDR3 coding DNA: TGCGCCAGCCGTTTCGAGGGCACCACCTCCTACGAGCAGTACTTC. Protein product: CASRFEGTTSYEQYF.

The V gene is TRBV29-1, the J gene TRBJ2-5, with 7 bases fitting TRBD2. The V and J ends lost 6 bases and 0 bases, in that order; junction bases with no gene match: 4. This CDR3 region has 13 residues. The V gene's germline CDR1 is SQVTM and CDR2 ANQGSEA. The CDR3 sequence is CSVSGLYQETQYF. In DNA form, the CDR3 reads TGCAGCGTGTCGGGACTATACCAAGAGACCCAGTACTTC.

The chain carries TRBV9 and TRBJ2-7; D is uncertain. This CDR3 has 13 amino acids. Trimming removed 0 bases at V and 3 bases at J, with 7 bases between. Germline CDR1 reads SGDLS; CDR2 reads YYNGEE. This CDR3 is CASSVGLLYEQYF. For the CDR3, the DNA is TGTGCCAGCAGCGTAGGTCTACTCTACGAGCAGTACTTC.

This clone occurred a few times. This chain connects TRBV30 to TRBJ1-2; tentatively, D is TRBD1 (6 bases). The CDR3 loop spans 17 amino acids. CDR1 and CDR2 from the germline V gene are GTSNPN and SVGIG (reference sequence). V lost 1 base and J 7 bases, leaving 25 bases between the germline ends. The CDR3 DNA reads as TGTGCCTGGAGTGAACTTAATGTGGGGGCGACGGATTTTGGCTACACCTTC. This translates into CAWSELNVGATDFGYTF.